Listed below are T cell receptor beta chains from one sample, sequenced in a study of OX40 agonist ivuxolimab in advanced cancers. Some clones are missing from TCRdb's copy, which holds only in-frame ones; the method was immunoSEQ multiplex PCR. The sample includes 50,000 to 65,000 clones, around 90% of them seen just once. Specimen: CD4+ or CD8+ T cells sorted from blood, collected in a trial of the OX40 agonist ivuxolimab. The source is an adult with an advanced solid tumor such as melanoma, head and neck, liver or kidney cancer. CDR3s include the opening cysteine and the closing phenylalanine or tryptophan. Fields, in order: CDR3 DNA, CDR3 protein, V gene, J gene, clone size, D gene. The D gene is left open where the match is weak. Only some rows state a clone size, as once, few, many or a class for expanded clones.

TGTGCCAGCAGCGGGGGGGTTGGTCAGCCCCAGCATTTT,CASSGGVGQPQHF,TRBV9,TRBJ1-5,NA,NA
TGTGCCAGCAGTCCCCCCGGGGGGGCGTATGGCTACACCTTC,CASSPPGGAYGYTF,TRBV28,TRBJ1-2,NA,NA
TGCGCCAGCAGCTTGGAGGGGTTTGACACCGGGGAGCTGTTTTTT,CASSLEGFDTGELFF,TRBV5-1,TRBJ2-2,NA,NA
TGTGCCAGCAGTGAAGATTTATGGGAAACCGGGGAGCTGTTTTTT,CASSEDLWETGELFF,TRBV2,TRBJ2-2,NA,NA
TGTGCCAGCAGTGAGTACAGGGGGCGAAACATTCAGTACTTC,CASSEYRGRNIQYF,TRBV6-1,TRBJ2-4,NA,TRBD1
TGTGCCAGCTCCCGTACGGGGCTACAAGAGACCCAGTACTTC,CASSRTGLQETQYF,TRBV28,TRBJ2-5,NA,NA
TGCGCCAGCAGCTTGGAGGGTTTGCGGAACACTGAAGCTTTCTTT,CASSLEGLRNTEAFF,TRBV5-1,TRBJ1-1,NA,NA
TGTGCCAGCGGCGGAATATGGGGGGCAGGGGAAAAACTGTTTTTT,CASGGIWGAGEKLFF,TRBV2,TRBJ1-4,NA,NA
TGCAGCGTTGAATCGGCTACCTCCTACAATGAGCAGTTCTTC,CSVESATSYNEQFF,TRBV29-1,TRBJ2-1,NA,NA
TGTGCCAGCAGACAGGGAGCCATCAACACTGAAGCTTTCTTT,CASRQGAINTEAFF,TRBV27,TRBJ1-1,NA,NA
TGTGCCAGCAGTGAAGGCGGGACAGGGGGCGGGAATTTCCACACCTTC,CASSEGGTGGGNFHTF,TRBV6-1,TRBJ1-2,NA,TRBD1
TGTGCCAGCAGCTTGGGACAGGGGGCGAATGTGCCAGATACGCAGTATTTT,CASSLGQGANVPDTQYF,TRBV5-6,TRBJ2-3,NA,TRBD1
TGTGCCAGCAGTAAATCCTTGCGCTACGAGCAGTACTTC,CASSKSLRYEQYF,TRBV6-5,TRBJ2-7,NA,NA
TGTGCCAGCAGCTTAGCCGGGACAGGGACCCAAGAGACCCAGTACTTC,CASSLAGTGTQETQYF,TRBV7-9,TRBJ2-5,NA,TRBD1
TGTGCCAGTAGTATAGATGAGGGGTATCAGCCCCAGCATTTT,CASSIDEGYQPQHF,TRBV19,TRBJ1-5,NA,NA
TGTGCCAGCAGCTTATTAGGGAGGATGCGGGGGAAGAACACTGAAGCTTTCTTT,CASSLLGRMRGKNTEAFF,TRBV11-2,TRBJ1-1,once,NA
TGTGCCAGCAGCGTTGAGAGCTCCTATAATTCACCCCTCCACTTT,CASSVESSYNSPLHF,TRBV9,TRBJ1-6,NA,NA
TGTGCCTGGAACACCGGGGGGGCCTTTGGTGGGACCCAGTACTTC,CAWNTGGAFGGTQYF,TRBV30,TRBJ2-5,NA,TRBD2
TGCAGCGCGGTGGTCGGACAGGGGGCGGGAGTGAACTATGGCTACACCTTC,CSAVVGQGAGVNYGYTF,TRBV29-1,TRBJ1-2,NA,TRBD1
TGTGCCAGCAGCTTACAACTAGCGGCTCAAGAGACCCAGTACTTC,CASSLQLAAQETQYF,TRBV7-2,TRBJ2-5,NA,TRBD2
TGTGCCTGGAGCCTCAGCTACAATCAGCCCCAGCATTTT,CAWSLSYNQPQHF,TRBV30,TRBJ1-5,few,NA
TGTGCCAGTTTACTGGCGGGACTAGCGGTTAGGCCCTCAGACCAAGAGACCCAGTACTTC,CASLLAGLAVRPSDQETQYF,TRBV12-1,TRBJ2-5,few,NA
TGTGCCAGTAGTATAAGTTCTAGCGGTACCTACGAGCAGTACTTC,CASSISSSGTYEQYF,TRBV19,TRBJ2-7,few,TRBD2
TGCGCCAGCAGCTTGGCGCCAGCCACTTGGGGCACTGAAGCTTTCTTT,CASSLAPATWGTEAFF,TRBV5-1,TRBJ1-1,medium-sized,NA
TGCGCCAGCAGCTTGGATGCGAGTCTTCGGGATACGCAGTATTTT,CASSLDASLRDTQYF,TRBV5-1,TRBJ2-3,NA,NA
TGTGCCAGCAGCTTAGCGAGAGGACTAGCGGGGGGAGATACGCAGTATTTT,CASSLARGLAGGDTQYF,TRBV11-2,TRBJ2-3,NA,TRBD2
TGTGCCACCACCTTGGACAGGAACAGGGGGGTAGACTATGGCTACACCTTC,CATTLDRNRGVDYGYTF,TRBV15,TRBJ1-2,NA,TRBD1
TGTGCCAGCAGTTTTCGGGGGAGTAGCAATCAGCCCCAGCATTTT,CASSFRGSSNQPQHF,TRBV27,TRBJ1-5,NA,NA
TGTGCCAGCAGGGGCGACTTCTACGAGCAGTACTTC,CASRGDFYEQYF,TRBV27,TRBJ2-7,NA,NA
TGTGCCTGGAGTGTAAGATGGAGGGACAGGGCTTCCTCTGGAAACACCATATATTTT,CAWSVRWRDRASSGNTIYF,TRBV30,TRBJ1-3,NA,TRBD1
TGTGCCAGCAGCCTGACCCGGGGGATCAATCAGCCCCAGCATTTT,CASSLTRGINQPQHF,TRBV6-5,TRBJ1-5,few,NA
TGTGCCACCCGGAATTTGGACGAGCAGTACTTC,CATRNLDEQYF,TRBV6-5,TRBJ2-7,NA,NA
TGTGCCACCAGCGGCCGGGACAGGGTTTTCTCGAACACTGAAGCTTTCTTT,CATSGRDRVFSNTEAFF,TRBV15,TRBJ1-1,NA,TRBD1
TGTGCCAGCTCCCCCGCGGCTAGCGGGGGGGCAGAGACCCAGTACTTC,CASSPAASGGAETQYF,TRBV18,TRBJ2-5,NA,TRBD2
TGTGCCAGCAGTTCCCGACAGGGGGCGGCTGAAGCTTTCTTT,CASSSRQGAAEAFF,TRBV6-5,TRBJ1-1,NA,TRBD1
TGTGCCAGCAGGAGCGGGGGGGCGTTAGATACGCAGTATTTT,CASRSGGALDTQYF,TRBV27,TRBJ2-3,NA,TRBD2
TGTGCCAGCAGCGTAGGAGGGGGAACGAGCTCTGGAAACACCATATATTTT,CASSVGGGTSSGNTIYF,TRBV9,TRBJ1-3,NA,NA
TGTGCCAGTAGAAGAGCCTCTGGGGCCAACGTCCTGACTTTC,CASRRASGANVLTF,TRBV19,TRBJ2-6,NA,NA
TGTGCCACCAGCAGAGGTTCGGGGGGCCCGCCCCAGCATTTT,CATSRGSGGPPQHF,TRBV15,TRBJ1-5,once,NA
TGTGCCAGCAGCCACGACAAAGAGACCCAGTACTTC,CASSHDKETQYF,TRBV11-3,TRBJ2-5,NA,NA
TGTGCCAGTAGGAGGACCCGGGACAGGGGGCGCCTGGTAGAGAACACTGAAGCTTTCTTT,CASRRTRDRGRLVENTEAFF,TRBV19,TRBJ1-1,NA,TRBD1
TGTGCCAGCAGCTACCGTCCAGGGGGTCTGGTCGGGGAGCTGTTTTTT,CASSYRPGGLVGELFF,TRBV21-1,TRBJ2-2,NA,NA
TGTGCCACCGACACAGGGGGCAGGCCTAAAGCTTTCTTT,CATDTGGRPKAFF,TRBV19,TRBJ1-1,NA,TRBD1
TGCGCCAGCAGCCTAACGACATCGAACTATGGCTACACCTTC,CASSLTTSNYGYTF,TRBV4-1,TRBJ1-2,NA,NA
TGTGCCAGCGGCCCAACCGGGACAGGGAGGGGTGAGCAGTTCTTC,CASGPTGTGRGEQFF,TRBV9,TRBJ2-1,NA,TRBD1
TGTGCCAGCTCACCAAGAATAGGACAGGGGAATCGTGGCTACACCTTC,CASSPRIGQGNRGYTF,TRBV18,TRBJ1-2,NA,TRBD1
TGTGCCAGCGGGCAGGGGCCCTCCTACGAGCAGTACTTC,CASGQGPSYEQYF,TRBV2,TRBJ2-7,NA,NA
TGTGCCTGGGTGGGGGACAGGGACGAGCAGTACTTC,CAWVGDRDEQYF,TRBV30,TRBJ2-7,NA,TRBD1
TGTGCCAGCAGCTTAGAACCAGGAACGGACACTGAAGCTTTCTTT,CASSLEPGTDTEAFF,TRBV11-2,TRBJ1-1,NA,NA
TGCGCCAGCAGCCAAGGACAGGAGTACTATGGCTACACCTTC,CASSQGQEYYGYTF,TRBV4-1,TRBJ1-2,NA,NA
TGTGCCAGCAGCTTGGACCCCCGGAGCTCCTACAATGAGCAGTTCTTC,CASSLDPRSSYNEQFF,TRBV5-6,TRBJ2-1,few,NA
TGTGCCAGTCAAATGGGGCGTTTTCCCTACAATGAGCAGTTCTTC,CASQMGRFPYNEQFF,TRBV19,TRBJ2-1,NA,NA
TGTGCCTGGAGCCCTGGACCGCTCTATGGCTACACCTTC,CAWSPGPLYGYTF,TRBV30,TRBJ1-2,NA,NA
TGCGCCAGCAGCTTTGCAGGGGGCATATCCCAGGGTCAGCCCCAGCATTTT,CASSFAGGISQGQPQHF,TRBV5-1,TRBJ1-5,NA,TRBD1
TGCAGCGTTCAAACGGAGGCTAATGAAAAACTGTTTTTT,CSVQTEANEKLFF,TRBV29-1,TRBJ1-4,NA,NA
TGCGCCAGCAGCTTGAGGGCGGGCGGTGGCTACACCTTC,CASSLRAGGGYTF,TRBV5-1,TRBJ1-2,NA,NA
TGTGCCAGCCTTGTTGGCGACAGGGGCAACTATGGCTACACCTTC,CASLVGDRGNYGYTF,TRBV28,TRBJ1-2,NA,TRBD1
TGTGCCAGCAGTTACACCCGGACAGGGAACTATGGCTACACCTTC,CASSYTRTGNYGYTF,TRBV6-5,TRBJ1-2,NA,TRBD1
TGTGCCAGTTTACGACAGCCCCTTTACAATGAGCAGTTCTTC,CASLRQPLYNEQFF,TRBV2,TRBJ2-1,NA,NA
TGTGCCAGCAGCCCCAGCCCCTGGCGGGAGGGCACAGATACGCAGTATTTT,CASSPSPWREGTDTQYF,TRBV7-2,TRBJ2-3,NA,TRBD2